This T cell receptor beta chain was captured by sequencing in a study of shared clonotypes between healthy human individuals. This table comes from immunoSEQ multiplex PCR, and its TCRdb copy is limited to in-frame clones, with some not included. The profile shows 2 million to 2.5 million clones, roughly 96% of them singletons. V dropped 4 bases and J dropped 8; count of bases not matched to a gene: 10. Germline CDR1 is SGHRS and CDR2 is YFSETQ. CDR3 length: 16 amino acids. Material: naive CD4+ T cells sorted from blood. Sample subset: CD45RA+ positively selected. The rearrangement uses TRBV5-1 and TRBJ1-4; 11 positions agree with TRBD1. The TCR was taken from a man aged 18 to 35 in good health. The CDR3 is CASSAGTGGSWEKLFF. The DNA of the CDR3 is TGCGCCAGCAGCGCCGGGACAGGGGGTTCGTGGGAAAAACTGTTTTTT.